A single TCR beta chain is shown here with its context. CDR3 size: 12 residues. V gave up 7 bases and J gave up 7 bases, with 14 bases separating them. Per germline, CDR1 DFQATT and CDR2 SNEGSKA (reference sequence). TCRdb independently ran MiXCR on the 5' RACE reads; one entry per CDR3 protein. This sample has under 65,000 distinct CDR3 sequences; 25% to 30% occur once, and the top ten carry roughly 3.3%. Memory CD4+ cells were defined as CD4+CD45RO+CD25-. This clonotype originated in a female donor with breast cancer. Specimen: tumor-infiltrating memory CD4+ T cells sorted from the breast tumor. Subset described: memory CD4+ T cells, CD4+CD45RO+CD25-. This chain uses TRBV20-1 with TRBJ2-4, with D uncertain. CDR3 bases: TGCAGTGGGGCGTATGGTCTGAACATTCAGTACTTC. This encodes CSGAYGLNIQYF.